The sequence of this T cell receptor (beta chain) was determined in a study of cytomegalovirus exposure and HLA in healthy donors. Profiling relied on immunoSEQ multiplex PCR, and the TCRdb table lists in-frame clones only, not all of them. This table has about 170,000 clones, roughly 89% appearing once. CDR1 MDHEN and CDR2 SYDVKM come from the germline V gene. This CDR3 is built from 16 residues. V lost 5 bases and J 4 bases, leaving 17 bases between the germline ends. V and J are TRBV28 and TRBJ2-2; a possible D gene is TRBD1 (6 bases). The sequence came from a woman between 25 and 40 years old in good health and CMV-seronegative. Specimen: PBMCs. The CDR3: CASSLLVGGGTGELFF. The CDR3 region has the DNA TGTGCCAGCAGTCTCTTAGTAGGGGGTGGCACCGGGGAGCTGTTTTTT. The complete variable domain, with remaining parts taken from reference TRBV28 and TRBJ2-2, reads DVKVTQSSRYLVKRTGEKVFLECVQDMDHENMFWYRQDPGLGLRLIYFSYDVKMKEKGDIPEGYSVSREKKERFSLILESASTNQTSMYLCASSLLVGGGTGELFFGEGSRLTVL.